A single sample gave rise to the 12 T cell receptor beta chains below, sequenced in a study of T cell responses to AZD1222 COVID-19 vaccine listed by TCRdb under 2021. Libraries were prepared through the immunoSEQ multiplex PCR assay. In TCRdb, the immuneACCESS table is reduced to in-frame sequences with V and J assigned. These tables do not hold every clone; where another copy was compared, an unresolved V gene accounts for under half, and the others remain unexplained. The sample yields almost 65,000 clones; 80% to 85% were counted once. The ten most abundant clones make up under 8% of the sample. The sample's time point, from its label and the paper: baseline before first vaccination. The sample consisted of peripheral blood, taken on day 0 of AZD1222 vaccination. The origin of the receptors is an adult in good health.

The rearrangement uses TRBV21-1 and TRBJ2-5; the table's D call of TRBD2 was not tested on the DNA. TRBV21-1 is marked as a pseudogene. The CDR3 is 16 amino acids. The CDR3 here is CASSKAFGSGGETQYF. The CDR3 region has the DNA TGTGCCAGCAGCAAGGCCTTCGGTAGCGGGGGGGAGACCCAGTACTTC.

The rearrangement links TRBV28 to TRBJ1-2; D may be TRBD1 (6 bases). The CDR3 totals 13 residues. Deletions cut 6 bases from V and 3 bases from J, with 11 bases between. CDR1 and CDR2 (germline): MDHEN, SYDVKM. The CDR3 bases are TGTGCCAGCAGCCCTACAGGGCACTATGGCTACACCTTC. Protein product: CASSPTGHYGYTF.

The chain links TRBV3-1 (or the pseudogene TRBV3-2) to TRBJ2-7; 7 nucleotides line up with TRBD2. Germline CDR1 LGHDT, CDR2 YNNKEL (reference sequence). The ends lost 4 bases at V and 5 bases at J; junction bases unmatched: 11. The CDR3 has 15 residues. CDR3 loop: CASSLRGVLKDEQYF. The DNA of the CDR3 is TGTGCCAGCAGCCTCCGGGGGGTATTGAAGGACGAGCAGTACTTC.

This clone was seen a single time. The chain employs TRBV5-6 and TRBJ1-1; D remains unclear. With 3 bases removed from V and 0 bases from J, the gap between germline ends came to 6 bases. Germline V lookup: CDR1 SGHDT, CDR2 YYEEEE. CDR3 length equals 13 residues. The CDR3 DNA is TGTGCCAGCAGCTACGGATTGAACACTGAAGCTTTCTTT. Translated, it gives CASSYGLNTEAFF.

The chain joins TRBV3-1 (or the pseudogene TRBV3-2) to TRBJ2-1; a possible D gene is TRBD2 (5 bases). Trimming shortened V by 1 base and J by 6 bases, and 13 bases separated the two germline ends. The CDR3 contains 15 residues. The germline gives CDR1 LGHDT, CDR2 YNNKEL (reference sequence). CDR3 protein: CASSQGGNIANEQFF. CDR3 DNA: TGTGCCAGCAGCCAAGGAGGGAATATCGCCAATGAGCAGTTCTTC.

The J gene is TRBJ2-1, the V gene TRBV15, with TRBD2 as a possible D gene (5 bases). V lost 1 base and J 9 bases, leaving 16 bases between the germline ends. The CDR3 has 15 residues. The germline V gene encodes CDR1 LNHNV and CDR2 YYDKDF (reference sequence). The CDR3 DNA follows: TGTGCCACCAGCAGAGGGCCTAGCTTTGGGAGTGAGCAGTTCTTC. Translation: CATSRGPSFGSEQFF.

This clone has just a few counts. This rearrangement joins TRBV5-1 to TRBJ1-1; 7 bases are a match to TRBD1. Germline CDR1 and CDR2: SGHRS and YFSETQ. CDR3 size: 13 residues. J was trimmed by 1 base and V by 4 bases; bases with no gene match: 1. CDR3 sequence (DNA): TGCGCCAGCAGCCGGACAGGGAACACTGAAGCTTTCTTT. Translated: CASSRTGNTEAFF.

The rearrangement joins TRBV29-1 to TRBJ1-2; tentatively, D is TRBD1 (5 bases). The ends were cut back, 4 bases at V and 0 bases at J, with 9 bases in the middle. The CDR3 covers 13 residues. Per germline, CDR1 SQVTM and CDR2 ANQGSEA. CDR3 in amino acids: CSVVGASNYGYTF. The CDR3 coding sequence is TGCAGCGTTGTAGGGGCTTCTAACTATGGCTACACCTTC.

The gene calls are TRBV29-1 and TRBJ2-3, with D uncertain. The length of the CDR3 is 14 residues. V lost 4 bases and J 4 bases, leaving 15 bases between the germline ends. CDR1 and CDR2 (germline): SQVTM, ANQGSEA. Here the CDR3 reads CSVAEGDGPDTQYF. CDR3 in DNA: TGCAGCGTTGCCGAAGGCGACGGGCCAGATACGCAGTATTTT.

This chain uses TRBV5-6 with TRBJ2-3; tentative D call: TRBD1 (5 bases). The CDR3 has 13 residues. Germline CDR1 is SGHDT and CDR2 is YYEEEE. Trimming left V 5 bases short and J 6 bases short, with 13 bases between. The CDR3 reads CASRKTAGDTQYF. CDR3 nucleotides: TGTGCCAGCAGAAAAACGGCAGGGGATACGCAGTATTTT.

This chain links TRBV5-8 with TRBJ2-5, with a possible D match to TRBD2 (5 bases). Germline loops: CDR1 SGHTS, CDR2 YDEGEE. Trimming cost V 4 bases and J 4 bases, with 11 bases left between them. The CDR3 is 13 amino acids. The CDR3 DNA sequence: TGTGCCAGCAGCGGGCCGGGGAGAGAGACCCAGTACTTC. Protein sequence: CASSGPGRETQYF.

The J gene is TRBJ2-3, the V gene TRBV5-4; D remains unclear. V shed 0 bases and J shed 3 bases, with 5 bases lying between them. The CDR3 spans 13 residues. Germline values: CDR1 SGHNT, CDR2 YYREEE (reference sequence). CDR3 nucleotides: TGTGCCAGCAGCTTGGACGTAACAGATACGCAGTATTTT. The encoded protein is CASSLDVTDTQYF.